This T cell receptor (beta chain) is drawn from a study of early T cells in non-severe SARS-CoV-2 infection. Study overall: Sequenced material consisted of bulk RNA (from unsorted whole blood), and chains were unpaired.

To note about this clonotype: As yet, its antigen is unknown.

Individual cDNA molecules each received unique molecular identifiers attached to them. MiXCR was run by TCRdb on the 5' RACE reads, yielding one entry per CDR3 protein. The data hold tens of thousands of distinct CDR3 sequences, with over 9% observed a single time. Study findings and constraints: Lookups in VDJdb leaned toward anti-spike CD8 responses and missed private and CD4 specificities.

The receptor was derived from an adult who was a healthcare worker with PCR-confirmed SARS-CoV-2 infection or an uninfected control (not recorded which). The specimen was whole blood, collected at baseline.

For the CDR3, the DNA is TGTGCCACGAAAGGGTTAGCCAAAAACATTCAGTACTTC. Translating gives CATKGLAKNIQYF. V gene TRBV27 combines with J gene TRBJ2-4; D call uncertain. The germline V and J ends were trimmed by 10 bases and 0 bases, with 10 bases remaining between them. In germline, CDR1 is MNHEY, CDR2 SMNVEV (reference sequence). This CDR3 is built from 13 residues.